These 27 T cell receptor beta chains were sequenced from one sample in a study of blood T cells in healthy people across ages. A sample-barcoded 5' primer and a J-beta primer mix were used in a second PCR of about 7 to 12 cycles. TCRdb reprocessed the 5' RACE reads with MiXCR, giving one entry per CDR3 protein. The sample has about 730,000 distinct CDR3 sequences, approximately 43% seen once. The sample consisted of blood. These receptors were obtained from a woman aged 55-69 years in good health.

This clonotype was observed a few times. The chain couples TRBV7-3 to TRBJ2-1; 11 bases align to TRBD1. Losses at the gene ends were 3 bases for V and 4 bases for J; bases not matched to a gene: 5. This CDR3 has 16 residues. CDR1 and CDR2 (germline): SGHTA, FQGTGA. The CDR3 sequence is CASSFQGTGGYNEQFF. The CDR3, as DNA: TGTGCCAGCAGCTTTCAAGGGACAGGGGGTTACAATGAGCAGTTCTTC. Based on the CDR3 plus reference TRBV7-3 and TRBJ2-1, the full variable domain is GAGVSQTPSNKVTEKGKYVELRCDPISGHTALYWYRQSLGQGPEFLIYFQGTGAADDSGLPNDRFFAVRPEGSVSTLKIQRTERGDSAVYLCASSFQGTGGYNEQFFGPGTRLTVL.

The rearrangement joins TRBV5-1 to TRBJ2-1, with 10 bases identical to TRBD2. The DNA end favors TRBJ2-7, so the J call may be wrong. This CDR3 is 15 amino acids long. Germline V gene data show CDR1 as SGHRS and CDR2 as YFSETQ. The CDR3 sequence: CASSLRLAGDNEQYF. CDR3 sequence (DNA): TGCGCCAGCAGCTTGAGGCTAGCGGGGGACAATGAGCAGTACTTC.

This clonotype was detected only a few times. This sequence joins TRBV7-2 and TRBJ2-7; D remains ambiguous. The CDR3 sequence is 11 residues long. The V and J ends lost 8 bases and 6 bases respectively, with 11 bases between them. Germline CDR1 is SGHTA and CDR2 is FQGNSA. The CDR3 region has the DNA TGTGCCAGCGCAACGTACCTCGAGCAGTACTTC. It encodes CASATYLEQYF. Supplemented by reference TRBV7-2 and TRBJ2-7, the full variable domain reads GAGVSQSPSNKVTEKGKDVELRCDPISGHTALYWYRQSLGQGLEFLIYFQGNSAPDKSGLPSDRFSAERTGGSVSTLTIQRTQQEDSAVYLCASATYLEQYFGPGTRLTVT.

This chain connects TRBV10-2 to TRBJ2-7; a weak D match, TRBD2 (5 bases). Per germline, CDR1 WSHSY and CDR2 SAAADI. Trimming pared 8 bases from V and 3 bases from J, leaving 8 bases between. The CDR3 runs to 11 residues. The CDR3 loop is CASPRDYEQYF. The DNA for the CDR3 is TGCGCCAGCCCCCGGGACTACGAGCAGTACTTC.

The chain is built from TRBV18 and TRBJ2-6, with D hard to call. V was pared by 6 bases and J by 0 bases, with 12 bases between. The CDR3 is made up of 16 amino acids. The germline V gene has CDR1 KGHSH and CDR2 LQKENI. Here the CDR3 DNA reads TGTGCCAGCTCCCTAACCCATCCCTCTGGGGCCAACGTCCTGACTTTC. Protein: CASSLTHPSGANVLTF.

V and J are TRBV6-6 and TRBJ2-7, with 9 bases that match TRBD1. The CDR3 sequence is 16 residues long. Trimming cost V 7 bases and J 4 bases; bases outside gene matches: 14. In germline, CDR1 is MNHNY, CDR2 SVGAGI (reference sequence). The CDR3 DNA sequence: TGTGCCAGCATCTCGGGCCTCGACAGGGGGATTTACGAGCAGTACTTC. Translating gives CASISGLDRGIYEQYF.

This chain connects TRBV6-2 or TRBV6-3 to TRBJ1-4, with D possibly being TRBD1 (5 bases). CDR1 is MNHEY and CDR2 is SVGEGT in the germline V gene. Trimming took 4 bases from V and 8 from J, leaving 11 bases between them. This CDR3 is 13 amino acids long. This chain's CDR3 is CASSFGGPEKLFF. The CDR3 DNA follows: TGTGCCAGCAGTTTTGGGGGACCGGAAAAACTGTTTTTT.

This clonotype was observed at least ten times. The genes are TRBV7-2 and TRBJ2-3; TRBD1 is a possible D gene (5 bases). Deletions cut 0 bases from V and 4 bases from J, with 11 bases between. Germline V gene lookup returns CDR1 SGHTA and CDR2 FQGNSA. The CDR3 has 15 residues. This CDR3 reads CASSLARTSADTQYF. The CDR3 nucleotides read TGTGCCAGCAGCTTAGCTAGGACAAGCGCAGATACGCAGTATTTT.

This clonotype was seen a handful of times. The rearrangement links TRBV6-5 to TRBJ2-3, with 7 positions matching TRBD2. There are 15 residues in the CDR3. After removal of 6 bases from V and 0 bases from J, the junction contained 6 bases not matched to a gene. Germline CDR1 reads MNHEY; CDR2 reads SVGAGI. DNA of the CDR3: TGTGCCAGCAGCCCTAGCGGAGACAGCACAGATACGCAGTATTTT. Translating it yields CASSPSGDSTDTQYF.

This clonotype has more than one count but fewer than ten. The chain couples TRBV20-1 to TRBJ2-7; 10 bases are shared with TRBD1. The V gene's germline CDR1 is DFQATT and CDR2 SNEGSKA (reference sequence). After removal of 1 base from V and 1 base from J, the junction contained 10 bases not matched to a gene. This CDR3 comprises 17 residues. CDR3 sequence reads: CSARGLPRGQGSYEQYF. CDR3 sequence (DNA): TGCAGTGCTAGAGGCCTACCCCGGGGACAGGGGTCCTACGAGCAGTACTTC.

This chain uses TRBV4-1 with TRBJ2-2; no clear D. V dropped 4 bases and J dropped 1 base, with 10 bases sitting between them. This CDR3 has 15 amino acids. CDR1 and CDR2 (germline): MGHRA, YSYEKL. This CDR3 is CASSPSAMNTGELFF. DNA for the CDR3: TGCGCCAGCAGCCCCTCTGCGATGAACACCGGGGAGCTGTTTTTT.

This clonotype has just a few counts. The chain recombines TRBV12-3 or TRBV12-4 with TRBJ1-1; TRBD1 might be the D (5 bases). This CDR3 is built from 14 residues. V shed 6 bases and J shed 1 base, with 12 bases lying between them. The CDR3 bases are TGTGCCAGCAGAAAAGGGCAGGGGAACACTGAAGCTTTCTTT. It encodes CASRKGQGNTEAFF.

This clonotype was seen more than once but under ten times. The J gene is TRBJ2-3, the V gene TRBV10-1; the match to TRBD2 covers 7 bases. The J segment lost 3 bases and the V segment lost 7 bases, leaving 10 bases of the junction unmatched. The CDR3 is made up of 15 amino acids. CDR1 is WNHNN and CDR2 is SYGVQD in the germline V gene (reference sequence). CDR3 in amino acids: CASTLGLSNTDTQYF. In DNA, the CDR3 is TGCGCCAGCACTCTGGGACTATCGAATACAGATACGCAGTATTTT.

The chain joins TRBV20-1 to TRBJ2-1; 14 positions agree with TRBD2. Germline V CDR1 and CDR2: DFQATT, SNEGSKA (reference sequence). There are 16 residues in the CDR3. The J segment lost 6 bases and the V segment lost 4 bases, leaving 8 bases of the junction unmatched. In DNA, the CDR3 is TGCAGTGCTAACACAAGGACTAGCGGGAGGCCCAATGAGCAGTTCTTC. It codes for CSANTRTSGRPNEQFF.

The J gene is TRBJ2-5, the V gene TRBV20-1, with a possible D match to TRBD2 (5 bases). Germline-derived CDR1 and CDR2 are DFQATT and SNEGSKA (reference sequence). The CDR3 is made up of 16 amino acids. Trimming shortened V by 7 bases and J by 4 bases, and 25 bases separated the two germline ends. CDR3 sequence reads: CSEYAAHIRGPETQYF. DNA of the CDR3: TGCAGTGAGTACGCCGCCCACATCAGAGGGCCAGAGACCCAGTACTTC.

This sequence joins TRBV5-1 and TRBJ2-3; 8 nucleotides line up with TRBD1. Germline CDR1 reads SGHRS; CDR2 reads YFSETQ. With 0 bases clipped from V and 4 bases from J, the junction kept 4 bases outside the gene matches. There are 15 residues in the CDR3. CDR3 in DNA: TGCGCCAGCAGCTTGGACCCACAGGGGGCAGATACGCAGTATTTT. Its translation is CASSLDPQGADTQYF. The complete variable domain, with remaining parts taken from reference TRBV5-1 and TRBJ2-3, reads KAGVTQTPRYLIKTRGQQVTLSCSPISGHRSVSWYQQTPGQGLQFLFEYFSETQRNKGNFPGRFSGRQFSNSRSEMNVSTLELGDSALYLCASSLDPQGADTQYFGPGTRLTVL.

J is TRBJ2-3 and V is TRBV5-1, with D uncertain. The length of the CDR3 is 12 residues. CDR1 and CDR2 from the germline V gene are SGHRS and YFSETQ. V lost 5 bases, J lost 5 bases, and 9 bases lay in between. The CDR3, as DNA: TGCGCCAGCAGGGAGCTAGGAGATACGCAGTATTTT. Its protein is CASRELGDTQYF.

This clonotype was counted only a few times. One base away lies a much larger clone, so this may be a sequencing read error. The chain has TRBV5-1 and TRBJ2-1; possible D gene TRBD2, 5 bases. TRBJ2-7 explains the end of the DNA better; the J call may be wrong. The CDR3 loop spans 14 amino acids. Germline CDR1 reads SGHRS; CDR2 reads YFSETQ. The DNA of the CDR3 is TGCGCCAGCAGCTTAGCGGACTCCTACAATGAGCAGTACTTC. Translating gives CASSLADSYNEQYF.

As to this clonotype: A read error may produce the germline difference seen at one junction end. This chain connects TRBV4-2 to TRBJ2-3, with D perhaps being TRBD1 or TRBD2 (7 bases each). From germline, CDR1 is LGHNA and CDR2 YNFKEQ. The CDR3 contains 17 residues. Here the CDR3 reads CANSQEGAGAGKDTQYF. CDR3 DNA sequence: TGTGCCAACAGCCAAGAGGGGGCAGGAGCGGGAAAAGATACGCAGTATTTT.

This clonotype showed up just a few times. V gene TRBV7-9 combines with J gene TRBJ2-1, with a weak D call TRBD2 (5 bases). CDR1 SEHNR and CDR2 FQNEAQ come from the germline V gene (reference sequence). Trimming cost V 0 bases and J 5 bases, with 17 bases left between them. The CDR3 covers 17 residues. CDR3 in DNA: TGTGCCAGCAGCTTAGCGGATGTGTGGGCCGGGGACAATGAGCAGTTCTTC. It codes for CASSLADVWAGDNEQFF.

A word on this clonotype: A much larger clone differs by one base, so this may be a read error. This chain links TRBV10-3 with TRBJ2-3; TRBD2 aligns across 9 bases. V was pared by 7 bases and J by 5 bases, with 4 bases of the junction left unmatched. This CDR3 is 13 amino acids long. Germline values: CDR1 ENHRY, CDR2 SYGVKD. The CDR3 loop reads CAITQTSGDTQYF. CDR3 DNA: TGTGCCATCACCCAGACTAGCGGAGATACGCAGTATTTT.

There are a few counts of this clonotype. The chain carries TRBV3-1 and TRBJ2-7; TRBD1 matches 11 bases. The CDR3 is 15 residues long. V lost 2 bases and J lost 7; bases outside the gene matches: 7. Germline loops: CDR1 LGHDT, CDR2 YNNKEL (reference sequence). As DNA, the CDR3 is TGTGCCAGCAGCCAAATGGGACAGGGGGAGGATGAGCAGTACTTC. It translates to CASSQMGQGEDEQYF.

This clonotype was found a few times. The CDR3 region is CASSLGDSYQPQHF. CDR3 DNA: TGCGCCAGCAGCTTGGGGGACAGTTATCAGCCCCAGCATTTT. The chain recombines TRBV5-1 with TRBJ1-5; 7 bases line up with TRBD1. V was pared by 0 bases and J by 5 bases, with 2 bases of the junction left unmatched. The germline gives CDR1 SGHRS, CDR2 YFSETQ. The CDR3 covers 14 residues.

This clonotype was seen more than once but under ten times. The chain couples TRBV5-1 to TRBJ1-1, with a tentative D call TRBD1 (5 bases). With 0 bases removed from V and 8 bases from J, the gap between germline ends came to 14 bases. CDR1 is SGHRS and CDR2 is YFSETQ in the germline V gene. The CDR3 contains 14 residues. The CDR3 protein is CASSLDRGAQEAFF. For the CDR3, the DNA is TGCGCCAGCAGCTTGGACCGCGGGGCGCAGGAAGCTTTCTTT. Full variable domain (remainder filled in from reference TRBV5-1 and TRBJ1-1): KAGVTQTPRYLIKTRGQQVTLSCSPISGHRSVSWYQQTPGQGLQFLFEYFSETQRNKGNFPGRFSGRQFSNSRSEMNVSTLELGDSALYLCASSLDRGAQEAFFGQGTRLTVV.

Only a few counts were recorded for this clonotype. The chain employs TRBV7-9 and TRBJ1-5, with 8 bases aligning to TRBD1. Germline V gene data show CDR1 as SEHNR and CDR2 as FQNEAQ (reference sequence). The CDR3 loop spans 17 amino acids. J gave up 1 base and V 4 bases, and 9 bases lay outside the gene matches. The CDR3 coding sequence is TGTGCCAGCAGCTCGAGTAGCGGACAGGGCAGCAATCAGCCCCAGCATTTT. This codes for CASSSSSGQGSNQPQHF.

This clonotype turned up a few times. The chain links TRBV7-2 to TRBJ1-1; a possible D gene is TRBD1 (6 bases). Trimming cost V 0 bases and J 5 bases, with 10 bases left between them. Germline V gene lookup returns CDR1 SGHTA and CDR2 FQGNSA. There are 14 residues in the CDR3. CDR3 protein: CASSLAKQGTEAFF. DNA for the CDR3: TGTGCCAGCAGCTTAGCGAAGCAGGGGACTGAAGCTTTCTTT. Full variable domain (remainder filled in from reference TRBV7-2 and TRBJ1-1): GAGVSQSPSNKVTEKGKDVELRCDPISGHTALYWYRQSLGQGLEFLIYFQGNSAPDKSGLPSDRFSAERTGGSVSTLTIQRTQQEDSAVYLCASSLAKQGTEAFFGQGTRLTVV.

This rearrangement joins TRBV20-1 to TRBJ2-1, with a weak D call TRBD2 (5 bases). Germline V gene sequence: CDR1 DFQATT, CDR2 SNEGSKA (reference sequence). This CDR3 is built from 14 residues. V was clipped by 2 bases and J by 2 bases, with 10 bases between them. The CDR3, as DNA: TGCAGTGCTAGACGCGGAGGAACCTACAATGAGCAGTTCTTC. This translates into CSARRGGTYNEQFF.